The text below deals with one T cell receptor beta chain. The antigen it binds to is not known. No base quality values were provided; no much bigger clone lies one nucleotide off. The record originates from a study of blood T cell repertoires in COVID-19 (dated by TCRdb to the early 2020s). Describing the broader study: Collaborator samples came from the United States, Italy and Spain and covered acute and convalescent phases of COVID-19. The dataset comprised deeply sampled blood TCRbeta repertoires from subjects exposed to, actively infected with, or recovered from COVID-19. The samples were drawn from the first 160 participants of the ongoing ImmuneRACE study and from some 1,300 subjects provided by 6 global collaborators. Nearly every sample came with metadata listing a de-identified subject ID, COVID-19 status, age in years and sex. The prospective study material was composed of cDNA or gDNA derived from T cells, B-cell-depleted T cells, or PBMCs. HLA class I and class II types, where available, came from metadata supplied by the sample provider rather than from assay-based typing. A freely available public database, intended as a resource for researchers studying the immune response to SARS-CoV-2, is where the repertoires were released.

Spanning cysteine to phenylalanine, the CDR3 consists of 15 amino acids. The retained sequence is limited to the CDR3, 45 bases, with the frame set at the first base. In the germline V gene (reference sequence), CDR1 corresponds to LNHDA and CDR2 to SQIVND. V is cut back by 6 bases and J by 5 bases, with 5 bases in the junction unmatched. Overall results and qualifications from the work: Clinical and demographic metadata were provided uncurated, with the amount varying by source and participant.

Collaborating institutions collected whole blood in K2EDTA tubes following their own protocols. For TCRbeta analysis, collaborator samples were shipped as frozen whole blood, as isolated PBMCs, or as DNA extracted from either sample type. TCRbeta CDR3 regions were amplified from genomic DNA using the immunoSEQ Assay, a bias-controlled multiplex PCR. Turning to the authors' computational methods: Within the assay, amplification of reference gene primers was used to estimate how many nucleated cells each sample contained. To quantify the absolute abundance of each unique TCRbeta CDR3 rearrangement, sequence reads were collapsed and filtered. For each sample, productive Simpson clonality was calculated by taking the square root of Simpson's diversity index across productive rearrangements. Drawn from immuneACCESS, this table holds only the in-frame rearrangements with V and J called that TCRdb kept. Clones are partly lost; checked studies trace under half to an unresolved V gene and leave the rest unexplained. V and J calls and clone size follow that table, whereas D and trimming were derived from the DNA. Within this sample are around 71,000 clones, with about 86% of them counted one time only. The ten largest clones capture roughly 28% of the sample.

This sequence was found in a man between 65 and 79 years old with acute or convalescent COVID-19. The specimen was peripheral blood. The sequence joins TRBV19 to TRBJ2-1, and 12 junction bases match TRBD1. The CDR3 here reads CASSKGQGANNEQFF. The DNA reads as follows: TGTGCCAGTAGCAAGGGACAGGGGGCCAACAATGAGCAGTTCTTC. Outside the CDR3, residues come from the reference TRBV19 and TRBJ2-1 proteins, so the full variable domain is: DGGITQSPKYLFRKEGQNVTLSCEQNLNHDAMYWYRQDPGQGLRLIYYSQIVNDFQKGDIAEGYSVSREKKESFPLTVTSAQKNPTAFYLCASSKGQGANNEQFFGPGTRLTVL.